Below, 27 T cell receptor beta chains from the same sample are listed, as sequenced in a study of OX40 agonist ivuxolimab in advanced cancers. The assay was immunoSEQ multiplex PCR, and TCRdb's table has in-frame clones only and misses some. The sample consists of around 23,000 clones, approximately 80% of them appearing once. The source was CD4+ or CD8+ T cells sorted from blood, collected in a trial of the OX40 agonist ivuxolimab. Receptors were obtained from an adult with an advanced solid tumor such as melanoma, head and neck, liver or kidney cancer.

This clone is medium-sized (0.01 to 0.1%) within its sample. This sample includes further DNA sequences coding for the same CDR3. The chain carries TRBV27 and TRBJ2-7; D is tentatively TRBD1 or TRBD2 (5 bases each). The CDR3 runs to 15 residues. V shed 5 bases and J shed 2 bases, with 16 bases lying between them. Germline V CDR1 and CDR2: MNHEY, SMNVEV (reference sequence). DNA of the CDR3: TGTGCCAGCAGTCCCGGGTCCGGGGCTACCTACGAGCAGTACTTC. Residues: CASSPGSGATYEQYF.

About this clone: A read error may be the cause here, since a much bigger clone is one base away. Here the CDR3 omits its conserved ending phenylalanine or tryptophan, so a read error is the likely source. V gene TRBV19 combines with J gene TRBJ1-2; D remains unclear. Germline V gene lookup returns CDR1 LNHDA and CDR2 SQIVND (reference sequence). This CDR3 comprises 12 residues. V was cut by 6 bases and J by 10 bases, with 15 bases left in between. In DNA, the CDR3 is TGTGCCAGTAGCACGGGAATGCGGACCTACACCCTC. Amino acids: CASSTGMRTYTL.

This clone was detected a few times. CDR3 loop: CASSLGTQPQHF. Written as DNA, the CDR3 is TGTGCCAGCAGCTTAGGTACTCAGCCCCAGCATTTT. This sequence joins TRBV7-9 and TRBJ1-5; D gene unclear. Germline CDR1 SEHNR, CDR2 FQNEAQ (reference sequence). V was shortened by 1 base and J by 6 bases, with 4 bases between the two germline ends. This CDR3 spans 12 amino acids.

This chain joins TRBV4-1 and TRBJ2-3, with 14 bases identical to TRBD2. Germline assignment: CDR1 MGHRA and CDR2 YSYEKL. V shed 2 bases and J 0 bases; nucleotides not matched to a gene: 7. The CDR3 runs to 19 residues. The CDR3 sequence: CASSQIGLAGGFSTDTQYF. The CDR3 bases are TGCGCCAGCAGCCAAATAGGACTAGCGGGGGGCTTTAGCACAGATACGCAGTATTTT.

CDR3 coding DNA: TGTGCCAGCAGTGCTAGGTCCGGGGGGTTCGACGAGCAGTACTTC. Translated, it gives CASSARSGGFDEQYF. The genes are TRBV2 and TRBJ2-5; 7 bases fit TRBD2. With the DNA end fitting TRBJ2-7 better, the J assignment may be wrong. The CDR3 has 15 residues. CDR1 and CDR2 (germline): SNHLY, FYNNEI.

The gene calls are TRBV30 and TRBJ1-3; D remains unclear. The CDR3 extends over 11 amino acids. The germline CDR1 and CDR2 sequences are GTSNPN and SVGIG (reference sequence). V was shortened by 3 bases and J by 2 bases, with 2 bases between the two germline ends. The CDR3 nucleotides read TGTGCCTGGAGCGCTGGAAACACCATATATTTT. Its protein product is CAWSAGNTIYF.

The CDR3 nucleotides are TGTGCCAGCAGGACCACACAGGGAGGTGGCTACACCTTC. This encodes CASRTTQGGGYTF. The V call is TRBV6-6, the J call TRBJ1-2; tentatively, D is TRBD1 (6 bases). Germline values: CDR1 MNHNY, CDR2 SVGAGI (reference sequence). Trimming left V 6 bases short and J 7 bases short, with 15 bases between. CDR3 length equals 13 residues.

This rearrangement joins TRBV4-1 to TRBJ2-7; D not certain. CDR3 size: 11 residues. The V end was cut by 1 base, the J end by 5 bases, with 3 bases between. Germline-derived CDR1 and CDR2 are MGHRA and YSYEKL. This chain's CDR3 is CASSQGDEQYF. The CDR3 region has the DNA TGCGCCAGCAGCCAAGGGGACGAGCAGTACTTC.

The chain recombines TRBV25-1 with TRBJ2-7; 9 bases agree with TRBD1. The CDR3 spans 13 residues. Germline V gene sequence: CDR1 MGHDK, CDR2 SYGVNS. V gave up 6 bases and J gave up 8 bases; unmatched junction bases: 8. As DNA, the CDR3 is TGTGCCAGCAGCGGCACCGGGACAGGGAAGCAGTACTTC. As protein: CASSGTGTGKQYF.

This clone showed up just a few times. V and J are TRBV5-1 and TRBJ2-5; TRBD2 matches at 12 bases. The CDR3 has 17 amino acids. Germline CDR1 is SGHRS and CDR2 is YFSETQ. V dropped 3 bases and J dropped 5; count of bases not matched to a gene: 11. The CDR3 sequence is CASSWWPSGGARETQYF. For the CDR3, the DNA is TGCGCCAGCAGCTGGTGGCCTAGCGGGGGGGCAAGGGAGACCCAGTACTTC.

The sample holds a few counts of this clone. This chain connects TRBV27 to TRBJ2-7, with no clear D. The V gene's germline CDR1 is MNHEY and CDR2 SMNVEV (reference sequence). Trimming left V 5 bases short and J 3 bases short, with 14 bases between. There are 14 residues in the CDR3. The CDR3, as DNA: TGTGCCAGCAGTCAGACTCCCTCCAGCTACGAGCAGTACTTC. Translated, it gives CASSQTPSSYEQYF.

V and J are TRBV11-2 and TRBJ2-4; 11 positions match TRBD2. Germline CDR1 is SGHAT and CDR2 is FQNNGV. Trimming cost V 5 bases and J 3 bases; bases outside gene matches: 12. CDR3 length equals 18 residues. CDR3 protein: CASSPTTSGASDKNIQYF. Written as DNA, the CDR3 is TGTGCCAGCAGCCCGACGACTAGCGGGGCGTCAGACAAAAACATTCAGTACTTC.

This chain connects TRBV11-2 to TRBJ1-3; D is uncertain. The CDR3 loop spans 14 amino acids. Trimming removed 1 base at V and 0 bases at J, with 4 bases between. CDR1 is SGHAT and CDR2 is FQNNGV in the germline V gene. CDR3 DNA sequence: TGTGCCAGCAGCTTAGGGGGCTCTGGAAACACCATATATTTT. This translates into CASSLGGSGNTIYF.

The chain links TRBV2 to TRBJ2-1; no definite D call. The CDR3 length is 11 residues. Germline V gene sequence: CDR1 SNHLY, CDR2 FYNNEI. The ends were cut back, 4 bases at V and 5 bases at J, with 3 bases in the middle. The CDR3 region is CASSGHNEQFF. The CDR3 region has the DNA TGTGCCAGCAGTGGACACAATGAGCAGTTCTTC.

The chain recombines TRBV19 with TRBJ1-5; a possible D gene is TRBD1 (6 bases). This CDR3 has 14 residues. Germline V lookup: CDR1 LNHDA, CDR2 SQIVND (reference sequence). V lost 10 bases and J 3 bases, leaving 16 bases between the germline ends. The CDR3 here is CATKAWDTNQPQHF. CDR3 sequence (DNA): TGTGCCACAAAAGCGTGGGACACCAATCAGCCCCAGCATTTT.

This rearrangement joins TRBV6-5 to TRBJ2-2, with 7 bases aligning to TRBD2. The CDR3 is 14 amino acids. Germline CDR1 is MNHEY and CDR2 is SVGAGI. V lost 2 bases and J lost 9; bases outside the gene matches: 6. The CDR3 reads CASSYPGGQRELFF. The CDR3 DNA is TGTGCCAGCAGTTACCCGGGGGGTCAGAGGGAGCTGTTTTTT.

In DNA form, the CDR3 reads TGCGCCAGCAGCCAAGAGACGGGGATCTCTGGAAACACCATATATTTT. Protein sequence: CASSQETGISGNTIYF. The chain carries TRBV4-3 and TRBJ1-3; D unclear. The CDR3 is 16 amino acids. CDR1 and CDR2 (germline): LGHNA, YSLEER. V was clipped by 0 bases and J by 0 bases, with 9 bases between them.

The CDR3 sequence is CASSVDGLNSYEQYF. The CDR3, as DNA: TGTGCCAGCAGCGTGGACGGTTTAAACTCCTACGAGCAGTACTTC. The gene calls are TRBV9 and TRBJ2-7; the D is unclear. Trimming left V 2 bases short and J 0 bases short, with 12 bases between. This CDR3 is built from 15 residues. Germline loops: CDR1 SGDLS, CDR2 YYNGEE.

The V and J genes are TRBV6-5 and TRBJ1-5; 8 bases fit TRBD1. V lost 6 bases, J lost 2 bases, and 6 bases stayed unmatched. This CDR3 is 15 amino acids long. The germline gives CDR1 MNHEY, CDR2 SVGAGI. This CDR3 is CASSPGGLGNQPQHF. CDR3 nucleotides: TGTGCCAGCAGCCCAGGGGGCTTGGGCAATCAGCCCCAGCATTTT.

The chain links TRBV6-6 to TRBJ1-2; 9 nucleotides match TRBD1. V was clipped by 2 bases and J by 2 bases; unmatched bases: 3. This CDR3 comprises 15 residues. Germline V CDR1 and CDR2: MNHNY, SVGAGI (reference sequence). CDR3 nucleotides: TGTGCCAGCAGTTACCTAGGGACAGGGAACTATGGCTACACCTTC. This encodes CASSYLGTGNYGYTF.

The V and J genes are TRBV4-1 and TRBJ1-1; D might be TRBD1 (6 bases). The CDR3 contains 15 residues. The V and J ends lost 2 bases and 2 bases respectively, with 12 bases between them. CDR1 MGHRA and CDR2 YSYEKL come from the germline V gene. This chain's CDR3 is CASSQKQGHNTEAFF. DNA for the CDR3: TGCGCCAGCAGCCAAAAGCAGGGGCACAACACTGAAGCTTTCTTT.

This sequence joins TRBV4-1 and TRBJ2-7, with unresolved D. V dropped 4 bases and J dropped 2 bases, with 9 bases sitting between them. The CDR3 sequence is 13 residues long. CDR1 and CDR2 (germline): MGHRA, YSYEKL. As DNA, the CDR3 is TGCGCCAGCAGCCTTCAGGAAACCTACGAGCAGTACTTC. Translating it yields CASSLQETYEQYF.

The V call is TRBV29-1, the J call TRBJ1-2; D is unresolved. Germline V gene data show CDR1 as SQVTM and CDR2 as ANQGSEA. V was clipped by 0 bases and J by 0 bases, with 8 bases between them. This CDR3 has 14 residues. The CDR3 loop is CSVEEGKANYGYTF. CDR3 nucleotides: TGCAGCGTTGAAGAGGGAAAGGCTAACTATGGCTACACCTTC.

The chain couples TRBV6-5 to TRBJ1-6; D call uncertain. V was clipped by 2 bases and J by 9 bases, with 11 bases between them. This CDR3 region has 14 residues. Germline CDR1 and CDR2: MNHEY and SVGAGI. The CDR3 loop reads CASSYGQVGSPLHF. CDR3 nucleotides: TGTGCCAGCAGTTACGGGCAGGTCGGTTCACCCCTCCACTTT.

This rearrangement joins TRBV2 to TRBJ2-5; D may correspond to TRBD1 or TRBD2 (5 bases each). Germline-derived CDR1 and CDR2 are SNHLY and FYNNEI. The CDR3 is 14 residues long. The V and J ends lost 3 bases and 5 bases respectively, with 13 bases between them. CDR3 bases: TGTGCCAGCAGTGAGTCGAGGGCAGGGGAGACCCAGTACTTC. This encodes CASSESRAGETQYF.

The genes are TRBV9 and TRBJ2-7, with 7 bases that match TRBD1. Looked up from germline, CDR1 is SGDLS and CDR2 is YYNGEE. The ends lost 4 bases at V and 2 bases at J; junction bases unmatched: 6. The CDR3 runs 14 residues. The CDR3 DNA follows: TGTGCCAGCAGCTCCGGGACAGCACCCTACGAGCAGTACTTC. The encoded protein is CASSSGTAPYEQYF.

This chain connects TRBV19 to TRBJ1-1; 7 nucleotides agree with TRBD1. The J segment lost 7 bases and the V segment lost 3 bases, leaving 8 bases of the junction unmatched. This CDR3 region has 14 residues. CDR1 LNHDA and CDR2 SQIVND come from the germline V gene (reference sequence). In DNA form, the CDR3 reads TGTGCCAGTAGTATTGCCAGGGGGAGTAGTGAAGCTTTCTTT. Translated: CASSIARGSSEAFF.